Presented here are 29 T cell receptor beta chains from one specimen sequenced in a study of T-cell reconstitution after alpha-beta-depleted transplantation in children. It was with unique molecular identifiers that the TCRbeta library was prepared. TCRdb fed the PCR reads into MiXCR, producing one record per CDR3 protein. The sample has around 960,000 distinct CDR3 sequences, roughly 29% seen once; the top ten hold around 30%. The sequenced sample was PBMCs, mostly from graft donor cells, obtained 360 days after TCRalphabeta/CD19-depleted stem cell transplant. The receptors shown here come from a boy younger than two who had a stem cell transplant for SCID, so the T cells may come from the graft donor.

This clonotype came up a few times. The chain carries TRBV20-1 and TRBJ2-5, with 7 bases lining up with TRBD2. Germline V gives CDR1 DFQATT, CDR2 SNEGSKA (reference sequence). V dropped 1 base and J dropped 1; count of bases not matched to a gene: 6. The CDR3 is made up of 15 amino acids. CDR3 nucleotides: TGCAGTGCTAGAGTCGGGACTACCTTCCAAGAGACCCAGTACTTC. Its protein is CSARVGTTFQETQYF.

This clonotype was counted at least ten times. CDR3 sequence reads: CASSIMPGELFF. The CDR3 nucleotides are TGCGCCAGCAGCATTATGCCCGGGGAGCTGTTTTTT. The rearrangement joins TRBV5-1 to TRBJ2-2; D gene uncertain. In germline, CDR1 is SGHRS, CDR2 YFSETQ. The CDR3 is made up of 12 amino acids. V gave up 4 bases and J gave up 6 bases, with 7 bases separating them.

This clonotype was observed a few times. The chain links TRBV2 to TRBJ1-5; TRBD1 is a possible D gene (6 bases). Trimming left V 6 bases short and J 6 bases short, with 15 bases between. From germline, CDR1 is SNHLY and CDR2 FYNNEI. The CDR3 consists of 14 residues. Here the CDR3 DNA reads TGTGCCAGCAGGATACAGGGATCGGTTCAGCCCCAGCATTTT. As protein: CASRIQGSVQPQHF.

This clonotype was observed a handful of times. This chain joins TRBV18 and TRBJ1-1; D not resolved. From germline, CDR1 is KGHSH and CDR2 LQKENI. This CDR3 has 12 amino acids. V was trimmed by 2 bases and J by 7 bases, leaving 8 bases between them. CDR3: CASSPSGFEAFF. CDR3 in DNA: TGTGCCAGCTCACCAAGCGGGTTTGAAGCTTTCTTT. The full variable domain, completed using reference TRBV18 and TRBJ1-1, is NAGVMQNPRHLVRRRGQEARLRCSPMKGHSHVYWYRQLPEEGLKFMVYLQKENIIDESGMPKERFSAEFPKEGPSILRIQQVVRGDSAAYFCASSPSGFEAFFGQGTRLTVV.

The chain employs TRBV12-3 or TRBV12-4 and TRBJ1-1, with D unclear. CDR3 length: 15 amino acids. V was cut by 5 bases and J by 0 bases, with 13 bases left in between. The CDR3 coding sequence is TGTGCCAGCAGTCAAGACGGACGCATGAACACTGAAGCTTTCTTT. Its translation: CASSQDGRMNTEAFF.

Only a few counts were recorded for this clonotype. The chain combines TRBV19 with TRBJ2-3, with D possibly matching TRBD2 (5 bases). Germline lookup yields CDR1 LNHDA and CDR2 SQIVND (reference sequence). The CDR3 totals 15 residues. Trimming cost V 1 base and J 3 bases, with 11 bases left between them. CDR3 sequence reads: CASSIVRRGTDTQYF. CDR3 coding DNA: TGTGCCAGTAGTATAGTAAGAAGAGGGACAGATACGCAGTATTTT.

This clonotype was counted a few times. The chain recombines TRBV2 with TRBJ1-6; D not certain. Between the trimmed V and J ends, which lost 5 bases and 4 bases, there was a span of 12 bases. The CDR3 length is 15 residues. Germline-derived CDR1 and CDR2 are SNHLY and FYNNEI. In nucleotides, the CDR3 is TGTGCCAGCAGTCGTTCACAGCTATATAATTCACCCCTCCACTTT. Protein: CASSRSQLYNSPLHF.

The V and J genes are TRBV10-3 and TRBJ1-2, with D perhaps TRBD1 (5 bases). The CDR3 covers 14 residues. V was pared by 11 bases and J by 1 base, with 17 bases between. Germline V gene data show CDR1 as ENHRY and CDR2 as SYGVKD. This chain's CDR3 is CAVRPVGLNYGYTF. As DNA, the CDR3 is TGTGCCGTCCGCCCGGTGGGGCTTAACTATGGCTACACCTTC.

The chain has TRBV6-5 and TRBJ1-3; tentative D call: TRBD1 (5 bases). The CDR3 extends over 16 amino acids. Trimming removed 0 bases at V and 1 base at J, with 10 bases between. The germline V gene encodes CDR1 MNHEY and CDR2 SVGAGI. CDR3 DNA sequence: TGTGCCAGCAGTTACTCCAGGAAGGGGTCTGGAAACACCATATATTTT. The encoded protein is CASSYSRKGSGNTIYF.

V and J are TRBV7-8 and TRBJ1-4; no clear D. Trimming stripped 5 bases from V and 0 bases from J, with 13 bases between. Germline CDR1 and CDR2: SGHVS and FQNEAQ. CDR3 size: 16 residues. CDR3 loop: CASSPKTFATNEKLFF. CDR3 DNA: TGTGCCAGCAGCCCCAAAACATTTGCAACTAATGAAAAACTGTTTTTT.

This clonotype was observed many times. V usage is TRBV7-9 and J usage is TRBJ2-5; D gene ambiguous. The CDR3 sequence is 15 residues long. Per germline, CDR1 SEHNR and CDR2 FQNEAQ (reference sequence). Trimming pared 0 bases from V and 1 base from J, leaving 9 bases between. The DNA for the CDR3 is TGTGCCAGCAGCTTAGCCCTTACGGGCCAAGAGACCCAGTACTTC. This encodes CASSLALTGQETQYF.

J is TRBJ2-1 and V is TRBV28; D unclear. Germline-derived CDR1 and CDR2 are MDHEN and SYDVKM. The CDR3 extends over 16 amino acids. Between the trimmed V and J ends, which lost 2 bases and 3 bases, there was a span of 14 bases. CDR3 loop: CASSLIHAEGYNEQFF. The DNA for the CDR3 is TGTGCCAGCAGTTTAATACATGCAGAAGGCTACAATGAGCAGTTCTTC.

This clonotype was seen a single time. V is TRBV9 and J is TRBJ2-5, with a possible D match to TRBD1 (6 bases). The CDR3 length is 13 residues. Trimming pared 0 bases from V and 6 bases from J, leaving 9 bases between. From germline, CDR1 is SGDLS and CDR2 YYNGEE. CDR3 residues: CASSVGGGKTQYF. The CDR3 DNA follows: TGTGCCAGCAGCGTAGGAGGGGGAAAGACCCAGTACTTC.

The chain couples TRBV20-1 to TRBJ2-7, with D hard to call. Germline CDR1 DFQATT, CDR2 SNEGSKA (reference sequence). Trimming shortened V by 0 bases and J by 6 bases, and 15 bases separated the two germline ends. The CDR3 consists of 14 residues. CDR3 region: CSARDSQVPREQYF. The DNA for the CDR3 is TGCAGTGCTAGAGATTCTCAGGTACCTCGCGAGCAGTACTTC.

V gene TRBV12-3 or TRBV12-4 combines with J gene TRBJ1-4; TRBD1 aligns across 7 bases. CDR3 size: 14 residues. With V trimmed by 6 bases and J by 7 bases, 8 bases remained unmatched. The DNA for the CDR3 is TGTGCCAGCAGCTTAACAGGGGCGGGTGAAAAACTGTTTTTT. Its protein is CASSLTGAGEKLFF.

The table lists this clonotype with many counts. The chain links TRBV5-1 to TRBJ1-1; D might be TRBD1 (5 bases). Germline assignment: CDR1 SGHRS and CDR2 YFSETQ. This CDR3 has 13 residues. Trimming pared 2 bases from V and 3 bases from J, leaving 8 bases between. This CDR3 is CASSFEGHTEAFF. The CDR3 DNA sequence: TGCGCCAGCAGCTTTGAGGGGCACACTGAAGCTTTCTTT.

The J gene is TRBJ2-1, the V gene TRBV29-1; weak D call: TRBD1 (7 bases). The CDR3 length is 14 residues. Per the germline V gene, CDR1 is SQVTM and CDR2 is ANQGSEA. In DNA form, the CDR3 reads TGCAGTGGGGACCGGGGGACAGATGACAATGAGCAGTTCTTC. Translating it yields CSGDRGTDDNEQFF.

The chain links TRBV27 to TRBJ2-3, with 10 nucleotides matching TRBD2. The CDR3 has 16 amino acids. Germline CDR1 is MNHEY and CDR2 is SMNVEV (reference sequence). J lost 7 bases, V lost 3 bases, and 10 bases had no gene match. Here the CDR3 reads CASSFVAGGPEHTQYF. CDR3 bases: TGTGCCAGCAGTTTCGTAGCGGGGGGACCGGAGCATACGCAGTATTTT.

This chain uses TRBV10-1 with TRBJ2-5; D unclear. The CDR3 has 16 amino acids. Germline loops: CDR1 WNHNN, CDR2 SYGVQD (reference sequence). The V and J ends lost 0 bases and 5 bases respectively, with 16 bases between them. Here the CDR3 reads CASSESRSVIPETQYF. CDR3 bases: TGCGCCAGCAGTGAGTCAAGGAGTGTGATCCCGGAGACCCAGTACTTC.

DNA of the CDR3: TGTGCCAGCTCACTCTTTGATCAAAGCGGGGGAGCCACAGATACGCAGTATTTT. Amino acid sequence: CASSLFDQSGGATDTQYF. This chain links TRBV18 with TRBJ2-3; 8 positions match TRBD2. The junction had 14 bases not matched to a gene; V was cut back by 4 bases and J by 2 bases. Germline CDR1 reads KGHSH; CDR2 reads LQKENI. This CDR3 comprises 18 residues.

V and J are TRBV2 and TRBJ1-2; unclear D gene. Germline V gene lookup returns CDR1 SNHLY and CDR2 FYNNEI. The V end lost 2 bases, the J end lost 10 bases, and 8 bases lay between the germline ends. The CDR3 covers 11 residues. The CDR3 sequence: CASSESRFYTF. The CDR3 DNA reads TGTGCCAGCAGTGAATCGCGGTTCTACACCTTC.

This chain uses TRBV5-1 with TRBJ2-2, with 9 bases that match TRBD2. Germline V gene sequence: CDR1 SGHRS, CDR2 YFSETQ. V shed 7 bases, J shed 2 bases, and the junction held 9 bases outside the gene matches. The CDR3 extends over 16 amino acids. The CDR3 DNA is TGCGCCAGCCGCCCTCCTAGCGGGGTTAACACCGGGGAGCTGTTTTTT. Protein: CASRPPSGVNTGELFF.

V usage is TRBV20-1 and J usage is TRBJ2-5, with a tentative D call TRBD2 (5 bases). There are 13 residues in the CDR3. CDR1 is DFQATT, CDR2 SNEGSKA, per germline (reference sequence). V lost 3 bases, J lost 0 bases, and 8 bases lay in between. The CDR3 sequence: CSASFGNQETQYF. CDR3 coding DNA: TGCAGTGCTAGTTTCGGGAACCAAGAGACCCAGTACTTC.

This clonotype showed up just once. Here the CDR3 DNA reads TGCAGTGCGTCCCGAGGGGATATGAACACTGAAGCTTTCTTT. This encodes CSASRGDMNTEAFF. This chain connects TRBV20-1 to TRBJ1-1; D is possibly TRBD1 (5 bases). The CDR3 sequence is 14 residues long. V was trimmed by 6 bases and J by 0 bases, leaving 14 bases between them. Looked up from germline, CDR1 is DFQATT and CDR2 is SNEGSKA (reference sequence).

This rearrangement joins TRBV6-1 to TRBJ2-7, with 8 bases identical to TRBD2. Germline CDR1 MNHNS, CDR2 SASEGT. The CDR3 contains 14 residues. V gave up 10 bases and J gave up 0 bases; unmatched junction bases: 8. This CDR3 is CATGRRGDSYEQYF. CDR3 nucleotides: TGTGCCACCGGAAGGCGGGGGGACTCCTACGAGCAGTACTTC.

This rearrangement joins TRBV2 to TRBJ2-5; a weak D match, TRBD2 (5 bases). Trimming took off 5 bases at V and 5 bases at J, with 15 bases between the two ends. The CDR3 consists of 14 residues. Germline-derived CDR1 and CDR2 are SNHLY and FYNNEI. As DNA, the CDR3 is TGTGCCAGCAGTAGACTACCTCCGGGCGAGACCCAGTACTTC. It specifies CASSRLPPGETQYF.

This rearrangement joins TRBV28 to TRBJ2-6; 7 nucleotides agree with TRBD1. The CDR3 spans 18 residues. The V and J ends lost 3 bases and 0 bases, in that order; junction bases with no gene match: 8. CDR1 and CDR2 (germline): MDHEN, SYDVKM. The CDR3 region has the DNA TGTGCCAGCAGTTTCGTGGGACAGCTGCACTCTGGGGCCAACGTCCTGACTTTC. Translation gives CASSFVGQLHSGANVLTF.

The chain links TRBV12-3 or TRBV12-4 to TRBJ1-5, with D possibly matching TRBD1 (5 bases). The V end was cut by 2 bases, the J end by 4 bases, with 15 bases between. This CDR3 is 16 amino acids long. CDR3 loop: CASSLQGWGRNQPQHF. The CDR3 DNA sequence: TGTGCCAGCAGTTTACAAGGGTGGGGCCGGAATCAGCCCCAGCATTTT.

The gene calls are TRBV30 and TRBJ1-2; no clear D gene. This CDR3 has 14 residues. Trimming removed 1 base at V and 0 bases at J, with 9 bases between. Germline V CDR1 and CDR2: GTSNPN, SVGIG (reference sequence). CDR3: CAWSAGGSNYGYTF. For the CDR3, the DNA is TGTGCCTGGAGTGCCGGAGGGTCTAACTATGGCTACACCTTC.